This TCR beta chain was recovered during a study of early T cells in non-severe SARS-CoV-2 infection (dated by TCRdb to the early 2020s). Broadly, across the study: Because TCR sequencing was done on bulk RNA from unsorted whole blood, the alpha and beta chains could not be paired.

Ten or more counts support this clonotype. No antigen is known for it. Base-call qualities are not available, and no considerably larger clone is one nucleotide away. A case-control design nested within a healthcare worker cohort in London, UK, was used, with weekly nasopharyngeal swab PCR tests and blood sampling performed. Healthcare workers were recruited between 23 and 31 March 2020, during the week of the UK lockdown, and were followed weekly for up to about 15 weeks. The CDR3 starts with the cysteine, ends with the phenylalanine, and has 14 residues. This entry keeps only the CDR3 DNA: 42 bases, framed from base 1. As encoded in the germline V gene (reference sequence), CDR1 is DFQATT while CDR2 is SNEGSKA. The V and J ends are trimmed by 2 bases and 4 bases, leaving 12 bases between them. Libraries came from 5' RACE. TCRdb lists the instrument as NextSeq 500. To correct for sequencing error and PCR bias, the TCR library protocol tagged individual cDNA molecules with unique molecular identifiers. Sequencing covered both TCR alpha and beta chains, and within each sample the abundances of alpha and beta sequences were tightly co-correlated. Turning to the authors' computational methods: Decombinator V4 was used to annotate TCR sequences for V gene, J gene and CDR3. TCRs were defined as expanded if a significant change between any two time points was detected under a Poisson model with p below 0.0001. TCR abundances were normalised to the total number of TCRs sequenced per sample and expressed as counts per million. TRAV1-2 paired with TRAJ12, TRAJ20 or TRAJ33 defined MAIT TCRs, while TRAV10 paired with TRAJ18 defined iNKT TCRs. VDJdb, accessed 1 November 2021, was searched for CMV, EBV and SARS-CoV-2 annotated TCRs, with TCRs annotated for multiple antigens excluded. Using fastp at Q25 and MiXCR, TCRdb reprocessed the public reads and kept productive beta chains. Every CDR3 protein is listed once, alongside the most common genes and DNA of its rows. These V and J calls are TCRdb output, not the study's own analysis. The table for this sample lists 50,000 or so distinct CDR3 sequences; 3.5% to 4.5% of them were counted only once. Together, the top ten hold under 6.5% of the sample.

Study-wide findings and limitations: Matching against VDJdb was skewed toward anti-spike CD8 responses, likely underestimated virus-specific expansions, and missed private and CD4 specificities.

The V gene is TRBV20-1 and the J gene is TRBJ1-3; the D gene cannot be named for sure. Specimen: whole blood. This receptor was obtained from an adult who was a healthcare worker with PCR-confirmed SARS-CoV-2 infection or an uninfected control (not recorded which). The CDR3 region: CSARSVDGGNTIYF. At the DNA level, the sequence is TGCAGTGCTAGATCGGTGGATGGGGGAAACACCATATATTTT.